This entry lists 21 T cell receptor beta chains sequenced from one sample in a study of blood T cells in healthy people across ages. Primed by a sample-barcoded 5' primer and a J-beta primer mix, a second PCR proceeded for 7 to 11 cycles. Using its own MiXCR run on the 5' RACE reads, TCRdb lists one record per CDR3 protein. The table shows fewer than 2,000,000 distinct CDR3 sequences, with approximately 32% occurring only once. Input material: blood. These receptor sequences come from a woman in her 30s in good health.

This clonotype was picked up a small number of times. The chain has TRBV20-1 and TRBJ2-7; 8 bases line up with TRBD2. The CDR3 is 16 amino acids. Germline trimming cut 6 bases from V and 7 bases from J; bases unmatched to any gene: 20. Germline V gene sequence: CDR1 DFQATT, CDR2 SNEGSKA (reference sequence). The CDR3 loop is CSAILWSSGASGEQYF. The CDR3 DNA sequence: TGCAGTGCCATATTGTGGAGTAGCGGGGCTTCGGGAGAGCAGTACTTC.

This chain connects TRBV4-1 to TRBJ2-7; the match to TRBD1 covers 7 bases. The CDR3 contains 17 residues. The V and J ends lost 2 bases and 2 bases, in that order; junction bases with no gene match: 12. Germline V lookup: CDR1 MGHRA, CDR2 YSYEKL. CDR3 residues: CASSQIPGQRTTYEQYF. The CDR3 DNA is TGCGCCAGCAGCCAAATACCGGGACAGCGTACGACCTACGAGCAGTACTTC.

The rearrangement links TRBV12-3 or TRBV12-4 to TRBJ1-2, with D possibly being TRBD1 (5 bases). The V end was cut by 6 bases, the J end by 6 bases, with 17 bases between. The CDR3 is made up of 14 amino acids. The CDR3 DNA sequence: TGTGCCAGCAGAGCAGGCGGGGGTGTGGATGGCTACACCTTC. Its translation is CASRAGGGVDGYTF.

The chain recombines TRBV10-3 with TRBJ2-3, with D possibly called TRBD1 or TRBD2 (6 bases each). The CDR3 has 16 amino acids. CDR1 and CDR2 (germline): ENHRY, SYGVKD. V gave up 0 bases and J gave up 1 base, with 11 bases separating them. CDR3 nucleotide sequence: TGTGCCATCAGTGAGTCGAGGGGGGCCGGCACAGATACGCAGTATTTT. Encoded protein: CAISESRGAGTDTQYF.

This clonotype has just a few counts. The CDR3 reads CASSPEGDKFLNEQFF. As DNA, the CDR3 is TGTGCCAGCTCACCGGAGGGCGATAAGTTTCTCAATGAGCAGTTCTTC. The chain carries TRBV18 and TRBJ2-1, with D perhaps matching TRBD2 (6 bases). The CDR3 totals 16 residues. The germline V and J ends were trimmed by 3 bases and 6 bases, with 18 bases remaining between them. Per the germline V gene, CDR1 is KGHSH and CDR2 is LQKENI.

Ten or more counts support this clonotype. This chain uses TRBV29-1 with TRBJ2-1, with a possible D match to TRBD1 (6 bases). CDR1 and CDR2 (germline): SQVTM, ANQGSEA. This CDR3 contains 13 residues. V lost 6 bases and J lost 4, with 13 bases in between. The CDR3 DNA is TGCAGCGTAGACACAGGGACATACAATGAGCAGTTCTTC. Residues: CSVDTGTYNEQFF.

The V and J genes are TRBV29-1 and TRBJ2-7; 11 bases line up with TRBD2. The V and J ends lost 6 bases and 3 bases, in that order; junction bases with no gene match: 7. The CDR3 extends over 14 amino acids. Germline lookup yields CDR1 SQVTM and CDR2 ANQGSEA. The CDR3 region has the DNA TGCAGCGTCGGTCCTAGCGGGAGGAACTACGAGCAGTACTTC. It is translated as CSVGPSGRNYEQYF.

The genes are TRBV10-3 and TRBJ1-2, with 12 bases identical to TRBD1. V dropped 10 bases and J dropped 7; count of bases not matched to a gene: 10. This CDR3 is 14 amino acids long. The germline V gene encodes CDR1 ENHRY and CDR2 SYGVKD. CDR3 DNA: TGTGCCACCCTGGGGACAGGGGGCTTCGGTGGCTACACCTTC. Protein product: CATLGTGGFGGYTF.

This clonotype was observed a few times. The chain recombines TRBV7-9 with TRBJ2-5; TRBD2 matches 11 bases. The ends lost 5 bases at V and 2 bases at J; junction bases unmatched: 4. The CDR3 spans 15 residues. Germline CDR1 reads SEHNR; CDR2 reads FQNEAQ (reference sequence). CDR3 sequence (DNA): TGTGCCAGCAGCCCGACTAGCGGGGCTCAAGAGACCCAGTACTTC. This encodes CASSPTSGAQETQYF.

Concerning this clonotype: An end of the junction differs from the germline gene, which may be a read error. The V and J genes are TRBV3-1 and TRBJ2-3; TRBD2 matches at 7 bases. CDR3 length equals 15 residues. The V gene's germline CDR1 is LGHDT and CDR2 YNNKEL (reference sequence). CDR3 nucleotide sequence: TGTGCCAGCAGCCAAAACCGGGGGGTCACAGATGCGCAGTATTTT. Translated, it gives CASSQNRGVTDAQYF.

The sample holds a few counts of this clonotype. The J gene is TRBJ1-6, the V gene TRBV30; tentative D call: TRBD1 (6 bases). Germline V gene lookup returns CDR1 GTSNPN and CDR2 SVGIG (reference sequence). Trimming removed 1 base from V and 8 bases from J, with 6 bases in between. CDR3 length equals 12 residues. The CDR3 DNA is TGTGCCTGGAGTGGACAGGATTCACCCCTCCACTTT. Amino acids: CAWSGQDSPLHF.

This clonotype has at least ten counts. The CDR3 here is CSASAGTIYEQYF. Here the CDR3 DNA reads TGCAGTGCTAGCGCAGGGACGATCTACGAGCAGTACTTC. This sequence joins TRBV20-1 and TRBJ2-7, with D perhaps matching TRBD1 or TRBD2 (5 bases each). Germline CDR1 and CDR2: DFQATT and SNEGSKA (reference sequence). The germline V and J ends were trimmed by 3 bases and 3 bases, with 12 bases remaining between them. The CDR3 loop spans 13 amino acids.

V gene TRBV7-6 combines with J gene TRBJ2-1; no clear D gene. V lost 2 bases to trimming and J lost 0 bases, with 14 bases between them. The CDR3 totals 17 residues. The germline V gene has CDR1 SGHVS and CDR2 FNYEAQ. The CDR3 region has the DNA TGTGCCAGCAGCTTATCGGCTCTCTGGAGCTCCTACAATGAGCAGTTCTTC. This encodes CASSLSALWSSYNEQFF.

Only a few counts were recorded for this clonotype. J is TRBJ2-7 and V is TRBV6-2 or TRBV6-3; TRBD1 matches at 8 bases. This CDR3 spans 13 amino acids. The germline gives CDR1 MNHEY, CDR2 SVGEGT. With 8 bases clipped from V and 2 bases from J, the junction kept 5 bases outside the gene matches. CDR3 sequence (DNA): TGTGCCAGCTGCGGGGACAGGACCTACGAGCAGTACTTC. Protein sequence: CASCGDRTYEQYF.

This clonotype was detected many times. V usage is TRBV27 and J usage is TRBJ2-7; tentatively, D is TRBD2 (5 bases). V shed 6 bases and J shed 4 bases, with 16 bases lying between them. Per germline, CDR1 MNHEY and CDR2 SMNVEV (reference sequence). This CDR3 comprises 14 residues. Written as DNA, the CDR3 is TGTGCCAGCAGCCCCCGGGGAAGTATATACGAGCAGTACTTC. This sequence encodes CASSPRGSIYEQYF.

This clonotype was recorded only once. At one end, the junction sequence differs from germline, possibly due to a read error. V and J are TRBV6-6 and TRBJ2-7; D tentatively fits TRBD1 or TRBD2 (6 bases each). CDR3 size: 16 residues. Germline V gene data show CDR1 as MNHNY and CDR2 as SVGAGI (reference sequence). CDR3 coding DNA: TGTGCCAGCAGTTACTCGAAAAACTTGGAGGGGGACGAGCGGTACTTC. It is translated as CASSYSKNLEGDERYF.

The V call is TRBV7-6, the J call TRBJ1-5, with D possibly TRBD1 on 5 matching bases. The length of the CDR3 is 15 residues. Germline V gene lookup returns CDR1 SGHVS and CDR2 FNYEAQ. Trimming cost V 5 bases and J 7 bases, with 18 bases left between them. The CDR3 nucleotides read TGTGCCAGCAGCCCCGCCGGGGCGATGAGGCAGCCCCAGCATTTT. Its translation is CASSPAGAMRQPQHF.

A few counts support this clonotype. J is TRBJ1-5 and V is TRBV9, with 8 nucleotides matching TRBD1. From germline, CDR1 is SGDLS and CDR2 YYNGEE. V was pared by 3 bases and J by 8 bases, with 7 bases of the junction left unmatched. The CDR3 sequence is 14 residues long. DNA for the CDR3: TGTGCCAGCAGCGGGGGGGACAGGTGGGAGCCCCAGCATTTT. It specifies CASSGGDRWEPQHF.

V is TRBV5-1 and J is TRBJ2-1; TRBD2 might be the D (6 bases). Germline V gives CDR1 SGHRS, CDR2 YFSETQ. Trimming shortened V by 2 bases and J by 9 bases, and 18 bases separated the two germline ends. This CDR3 comprises 15 residues. Here the CDR3 reads CASSFGGLPRVEQFF. CDR3 nucleotide sequence: TGCGCCAGCAGCTTCGGAGGGCTACCCAGGGTTGAGCAGTTCTTC.

This clonotype was seen a handful of times. The rearrangement uses TRBV4-1 and TRBJ2-4; no reliable D call. Germline loops: CDR1 MGHRA, CDR2 YSYEKL. V lost 1 base, J lost 7 bases, and 11 bases lay in between. This CDR3 has 14 residues. The CDR3 region has the DNA TGCGCCAGCAGCCAAGTGCTAGAATACAACATTCAGTACTTC. This encodes CASSQVLEYNIQYF.

This clonotype was seen many times. The chain joins TRBV3-1 to TRBJ2-6; 10 nucleotides align to TRBD1. Per germline, CDR1 LGHDT and CDR2 YNNKEL (reference sequence). J lost 0 bases, V lost 4 bases, and 3 bases had no gene match. This CDR3 contains 17 residues. The CDR3: CASSRRTGGSGANVLTF. As DNA, the CDR3 is TGTGCCAGCAGCCGACGGACAGGGGGCTCTGGGGCCAACGTCCTGACTTTC. Combining the CDR3 with reference TRBV3-1 and TRBJ2-6 gives the whole variable domain DTAVSQTPKYLVTQMGNDKSIKCEQNLGHDTMYWYKQDSKKFLKIMFSYNNKELIINETVPNRFSPKSPDKAHLNLHINSLELGDSAVYFCASSRRTGGSGANVLTFGAGSRLTVL.